This T cell receptor (beta chain) was recorded in a study of blood T cell repertoires in COVID-19. Overall study: Acute and convalescent COVID-19 specimens originated in the United States, Italy and Spain. PBMCs, B-cell-depleted T cells, or T cells provided the cDNA or gDNA that made up the material.

Germline CDR1 and CDR2: SGHRS and YFSETQ. Between the trimmed V and J ends, which lost 5 bases and 1 base, there was a span of 9 bases. The CDR3 totals 13 residues. As handled by the study authors: Amplification with reference gene primers provided the estimates of nucleated cell counts. Measured with immunoSEQ multiplex PCR; TCRdb has only the in-frame clones, and not every one. Clone size and V and J calls were adopted from that table, with D and trimming inferred from the DNA. The data contain under 300,000 clones, about 86% of them singletons. The specimen sequenced was peripheral blood. The clonotype originates from a man between 60 and 75 years old with acute or convalescent COVID-19. The rearrangement joins TRBV5-1 to TRBJ1-1, with D uncertain. The CDR3 here is CASSLEGNTEAFF. The CDR3 DNA is TGCGCCAGCAGTCTGGAGGGGAACACTGAAGCTTTCTTT. Supplemented by reference TRBV5-1 and TRBJ1-1, the full variable domain reads KAGVTQTPRYLIKTRGQQVTLSCSPISGHRSVSWYQQTPGQGLQFLFEYFSETQRNKGNFPGRFSGRQFSNSRSEMNVSTLELGDSALYLCASSLEGNTEAFFGQGTRLTVV.